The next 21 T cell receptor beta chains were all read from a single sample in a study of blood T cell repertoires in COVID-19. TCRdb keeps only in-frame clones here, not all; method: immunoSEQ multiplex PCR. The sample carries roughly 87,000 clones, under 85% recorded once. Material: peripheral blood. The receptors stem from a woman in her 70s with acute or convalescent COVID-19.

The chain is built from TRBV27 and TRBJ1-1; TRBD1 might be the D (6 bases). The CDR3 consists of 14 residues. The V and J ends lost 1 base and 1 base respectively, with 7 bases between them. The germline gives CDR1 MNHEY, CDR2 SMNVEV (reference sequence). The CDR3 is CASSLLDRNTEAFF. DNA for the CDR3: TGTGCCAGCAGTTTATTGGACAGGAACACTGAAGCTTTCTTT.

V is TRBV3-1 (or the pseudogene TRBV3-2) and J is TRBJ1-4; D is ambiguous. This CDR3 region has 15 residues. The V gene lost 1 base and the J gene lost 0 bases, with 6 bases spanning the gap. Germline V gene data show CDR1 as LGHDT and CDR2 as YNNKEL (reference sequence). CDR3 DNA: TGTGCCAGCAGCCAAGCCGGGGCAACTAATGAAAAACTGTTTTTT. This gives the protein CASSQAGATNEKLFF.

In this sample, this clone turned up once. The CDR3 region is CATSDSVGDQPQHF. CDR3 DNA: TGTGCCACCAGTGATTCGGTCGGGGATCAGCCCCAGCATTTT. The J gene is TRBJ1-5, the V gene TRBV24-1; no definite D call. CDR1 and CDR2 from the germline V gene are KGHDR and SFDVKD. The CDR3 is 14 residues long. The V end lost 2 bases, the J end lost 5 bases, and 9 bases lay between the germline ends.

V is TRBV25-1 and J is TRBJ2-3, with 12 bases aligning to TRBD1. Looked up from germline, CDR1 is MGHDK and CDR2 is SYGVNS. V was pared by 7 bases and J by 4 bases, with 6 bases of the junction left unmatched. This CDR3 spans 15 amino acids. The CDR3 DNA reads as TGTGCCAGCACCCCAGGGACAGGGGGCTCAGATACGCAGTATTTT. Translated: CASTPGTGGSDTQYF.

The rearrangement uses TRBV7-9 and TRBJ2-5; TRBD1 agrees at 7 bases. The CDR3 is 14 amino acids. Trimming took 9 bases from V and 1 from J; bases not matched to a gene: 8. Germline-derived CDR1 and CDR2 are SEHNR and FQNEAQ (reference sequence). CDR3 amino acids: CARILQGIQETQYF. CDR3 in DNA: TGTGCCAGGATACTACAGGGGATCCAAGAGACCCAGTACTTC.

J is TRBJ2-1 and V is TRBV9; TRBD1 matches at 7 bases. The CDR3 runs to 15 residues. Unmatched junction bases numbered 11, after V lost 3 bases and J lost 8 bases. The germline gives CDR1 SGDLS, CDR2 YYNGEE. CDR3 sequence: CASSAKQGWVDEQFF. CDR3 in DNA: TGTGCCAGCAGCGCGAAACAGGGGTGGGTTGATGAGCAGTTCTTC.

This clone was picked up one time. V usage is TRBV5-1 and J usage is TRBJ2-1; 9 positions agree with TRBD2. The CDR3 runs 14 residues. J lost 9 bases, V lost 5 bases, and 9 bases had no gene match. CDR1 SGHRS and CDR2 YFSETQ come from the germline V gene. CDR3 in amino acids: CASRNSGGYGEQFF. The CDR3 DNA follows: TGCGCCAGCAGGAATAGCGGGGGATATGGTGAGCAGTTCTTC.

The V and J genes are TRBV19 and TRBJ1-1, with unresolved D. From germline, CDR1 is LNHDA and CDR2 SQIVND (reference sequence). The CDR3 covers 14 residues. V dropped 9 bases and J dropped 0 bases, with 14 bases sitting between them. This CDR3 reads CASSRANLNTEAFF. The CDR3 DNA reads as TGTGCCAGCTCGAGGGCCAACCTGAACACTGAAGCTTTCTTT.

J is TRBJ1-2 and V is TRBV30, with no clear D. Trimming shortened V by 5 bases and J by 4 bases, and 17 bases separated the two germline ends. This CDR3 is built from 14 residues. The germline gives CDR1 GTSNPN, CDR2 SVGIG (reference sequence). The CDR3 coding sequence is TGTGCCTGGCGGACCCCCGGGATTGGCTATGGCTACACCTTC. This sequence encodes CAWRTPGIGYGYTF.

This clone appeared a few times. The CDR3 DNA follows: TGTGCCAGTTTATTTAGGACAGGGGGACGGCTGAACACCGGGGAGCTGTTTTTT. Translation: CASLFRTGGRLNTGELFF. The chain is built from TRBV19 and TRBJ2-2; 10 bases line up with TRBD1. CDR1 and CDR2 (germline): LNHDA, SQIVND (reference sequence). CDR3 length: 18 residues. The V segment lost 8 bases and the J segment 1 base; nucleotides outside the gene matches: 13.

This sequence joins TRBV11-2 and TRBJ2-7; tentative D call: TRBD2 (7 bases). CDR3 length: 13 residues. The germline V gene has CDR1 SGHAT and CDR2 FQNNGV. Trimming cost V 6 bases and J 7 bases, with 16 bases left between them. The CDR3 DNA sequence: TGTGCCAGCAGACGAACGGGGGGCGGGGAGCAGTACTTC. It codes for CASRRTGGGEQYF.

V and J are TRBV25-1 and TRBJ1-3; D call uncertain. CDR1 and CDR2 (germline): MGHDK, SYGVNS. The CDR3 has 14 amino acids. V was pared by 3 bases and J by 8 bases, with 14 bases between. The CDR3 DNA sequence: TGTGCCAGCAGTGAGTCGGGGATTTTTCACACCATATATTTT. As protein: CASSESGIFHTIYF.

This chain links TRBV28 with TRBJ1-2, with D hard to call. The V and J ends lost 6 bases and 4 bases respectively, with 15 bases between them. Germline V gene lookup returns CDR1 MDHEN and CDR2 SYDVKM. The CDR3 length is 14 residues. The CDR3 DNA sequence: TGTGCCAGCAGAACATCCGACGGGGTCTATGGCTACACCTTC. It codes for CASRTSDGVYGYTF.

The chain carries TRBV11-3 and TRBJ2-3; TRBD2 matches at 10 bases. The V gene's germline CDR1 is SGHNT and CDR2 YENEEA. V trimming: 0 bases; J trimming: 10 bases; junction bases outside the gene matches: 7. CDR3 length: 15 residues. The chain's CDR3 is CASSLEASGGVAQYF. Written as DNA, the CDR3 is TGTGCCAGCAGCTTAGAGGCGAGCGGGGGGGTAGCGCAGTATTTT.

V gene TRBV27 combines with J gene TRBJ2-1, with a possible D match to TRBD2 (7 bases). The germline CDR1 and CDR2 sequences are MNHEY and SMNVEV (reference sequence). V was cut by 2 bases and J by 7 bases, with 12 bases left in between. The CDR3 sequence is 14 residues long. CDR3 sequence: CASSLRGGWNEQFF. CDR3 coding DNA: TGTGCCAGCAGTTTAAGGGGGGGCTGGAATGAGCAGTTCTTC.

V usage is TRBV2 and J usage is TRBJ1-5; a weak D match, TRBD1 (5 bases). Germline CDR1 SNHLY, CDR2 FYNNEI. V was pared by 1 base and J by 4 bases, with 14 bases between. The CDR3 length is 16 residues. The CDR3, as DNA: TGTGCCAGCAGTGAAGGGCCGCTGGAGGGGAATCAGCCCCAGCATTTT. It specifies CASSEGPLEGNQPQHF.

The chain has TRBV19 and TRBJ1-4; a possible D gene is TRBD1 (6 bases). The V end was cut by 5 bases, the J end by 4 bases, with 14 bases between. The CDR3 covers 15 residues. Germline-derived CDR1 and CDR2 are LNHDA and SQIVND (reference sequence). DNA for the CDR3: TGTGCCAGTAGTCCGGGTTGGACAGTTAATGAAAAACTGTTTTTT. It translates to CASSPGWTVNEKLFF.

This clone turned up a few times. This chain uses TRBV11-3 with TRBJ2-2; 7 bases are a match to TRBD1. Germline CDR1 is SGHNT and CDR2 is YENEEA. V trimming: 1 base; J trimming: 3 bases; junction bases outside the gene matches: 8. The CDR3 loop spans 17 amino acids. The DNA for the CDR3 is TGTGCCAGCAGCTTAGCCCCGGCAGGGGGATACACCGGGGAGCTGTTTTTT. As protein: CASSLAPAGGYTGELFF.

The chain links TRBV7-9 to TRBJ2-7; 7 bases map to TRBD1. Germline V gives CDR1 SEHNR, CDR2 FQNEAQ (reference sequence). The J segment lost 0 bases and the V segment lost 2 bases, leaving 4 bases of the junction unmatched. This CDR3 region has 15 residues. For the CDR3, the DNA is TGTGCCAGCAGCTTATCCGCAGGGGGCTCCTACGAGCAGTACTTC. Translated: CASSLSAGGSYEQYF.

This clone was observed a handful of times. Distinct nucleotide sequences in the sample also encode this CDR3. Here the CDR3 reads CASSLGLEAYEQYF. Here the CDR3 DNA reads TGCGCCAGCAGCTTGGGGCTAGAGGCCTACGAGCAGTACTTC. V usage is TRBV5-1 and J usage is TRBJ2-7; D not resolved. This CDR3 region has 14 residues. CDR1 and CDR2 from the germline V gene are SGHRS and YFSETQ. V lost 0 bases, J lost 2 bases, and 9 bases lay in between.

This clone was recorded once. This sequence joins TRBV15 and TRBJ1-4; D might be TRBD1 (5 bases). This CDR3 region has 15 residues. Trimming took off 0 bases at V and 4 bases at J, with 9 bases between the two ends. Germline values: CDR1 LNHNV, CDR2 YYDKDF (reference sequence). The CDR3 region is CATSRDLGDNEKLFF. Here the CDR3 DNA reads TGTGCCACCAGCAGAGATCTAGGGGATAATGAAAAACTGTTTTTT. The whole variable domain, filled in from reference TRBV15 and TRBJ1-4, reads DAMVIQNPRYQVTQFGKPVTLSCSQTLNHNVMYWYQQKSSQAPKLLFHYYDKDFNNEADTPDNFQSRRPNTSFCFLDIRSPGLGDTAMYLCATSRDLGDNEKLFFGSGTQLSVL.